One sample yielded the 9 T cell receptor beta chains listed below, sequenced in a study of post-analysis software for immune sequencing data. General study results and limits: TRBV5-6, TRBV5-1 and TRBV20-1 were among five TRBV segments more frequent in patients than controls.

These TCRs are of unknown antigen specificity. Unique molecular identifiers featured in each of the TCR beta cDNA libraries. Each CDR3 protein is one row after TCRdb ran MiXCR on the PCR reads. In the table there are about 820,000 distinct CDR3 sequences, approximately 57% of which are singletons. The sequenced material came from blood. Every receptor here comes from a girl under 18 with multiple sclerosis.

The V and J genes are TRBV5-1 and TRBJ2-1; D is possibly TRBD2 (5 bases). Germline lookup yields CDR1 SGHRS and CDR2 YFSETQ. The CDR3 extends over 13 amino acids. V was pared by 4 bases and J by 3 bases, with 8 bases between. Written as DNA, the CDR3 is TGCGCCAGCAGCATACGGGACTACAATGAGCAGTTCTTC. Its protein product is CASSIRDYNEQFF.

To note about this clonotype: An end of the junction does not agree with germline; a read error may underlie this. The V call is TRBV4-1, the J call TRBJ1-1; D possibly corresponds to TRBD1 (5 bases). From germline, CDR1 is MGHRA and CDR2 YSYEKL. This CDR3 contains 17 residues. CDR3 sequence (DNA): TGCGCCAGCAGCCAAGAAACAGGCGGACGAGTGAACACTGAAGTTTTCTTT. This sequence encodes CASSQETGGRVNTEVFF.

This chain links TRBV18 with TRBJ2-3, with D perhaps matching TRBD1 (5 bases). Per germline, CDR1 KGHSH and CDR2 LQKENI. V was trimmed by 3 bases and J by 6 bases, leaving 19 bases between them. The CDR3 contains 16 residues. The CDR3 region is CASSPVPGNPWDTQYF. In nucleotides, the CDR3 is TGTGCCAGCTCACCTGTTCCAGGGAACCCCTGGGATACGCAGTATTTT.

V is TRBV11-2 and J is TRBJ1-4, with a tentative D call TRBD1 (6 bases). The V end was cut by 1 base, the J end by 8 bases, with 14 bases between. The CDR3 has 15 amino acids. Germline loops: CDR1 SGHAT, CDR2 FQNNGV. The CDR3 reads CASSLGPGAGEKLFF. The CDR3 DNA reads TGTGCCAGCAGCTTAGGACCAGGGGCGGGAGAAAAACTGTTTTTT.

The V gene is TRBV11-1, the J gene TRBJ1-1, with a tentative D call TRBD1 (6 bases). The germline gives CDR1 SGHAT, CDR2 FQDESV (reference sequence). The CDR3 covers 16 residues. V gave up 5 bases and J gave up 1 base, with 17 bases separating them. The CDR3 region has the DNA TGTGCCAGCAGCGAAGGACAGACAGAGAAGAACACTGAAGCTTTCTTT. Encoded protein: CASSEGQTEKNTEAFF.

This clonotype has only one observation. The chain uses TRBV29-1 and TRBJ1-1; TRBD1 agrees at 7 bases. This CDR3 spans 18 amino acids. The germline gives CDR1 SQVTM, CDR2 ANQGSEA. The trim removed 0 bases at V and 1 base at J, leaving 14 bases unmatched. The DNA for the CDR3 is TGCAGCGTTGAAGAGGAAGGACAGGTGTATTCAGGGAACACTGAAGCTTTCTTT. Translated, it gives CSVEEEGQVYSGNTEAFF.

J is TRBJ2-4 and V is TRBV20-1, with 10 positions matching TRBD2. TRBJ2-7 explains the end of the DNA better; the J call may be wrong. The germline V gene encodes CDR1 DFQATT and CDR2 SNEGSKA (reference sequence). The CDR3 extends over 19 amino acids. CDR3 bases: TGCAGTGCTAGAGATCCACTTTTCGGTCTAGCGGGGGTCGGGTACGAGCAGTACTTC. Protein product: CSARDPLFGLAGVGYEQYF.

This rearrangement joins TRBV5-1 to TRBJ2-1; the match to TRBD2 covers 7 bases. The J segment lost 3 bases and the V segment lost 0 bases, leaving 9 bases of the junction unmatched. Germline loops: CDR1 SGHRS, CDR2 YFSETQ. The CDR3 runs 17 residues. CDR3 region: CASSLEGGRVDYNEQFF. The CDR3 DNA is TGCGCCAGCAGCTTGGAAGGCGGGAGAGTGGACTACAATGAGCAGTTCTTC.

This chain joins TRBV7-6 and TRBJ2-1; D is uncertain. There are 12 residues in the CDR3. The germline V gene has CDR1 SGHVS and CDR2 FNYEAQ. V was trimmed by 0 bases and J by 12 bases, leaving 9 bases between them. This CDR3 is CASSLASSVQFF. The CDR3 region has the DNA TGTGCCAGCAGCTTAGCTAGTAGTGTGCAGTTCTTC.